Listed below are T cell receptor beta chains from one sample, sequenced in a study of cytomegalovirus exposure and HLA in healthy donors. Sequencing was performed with immunoSEQ multiplex PCR; in TCRdb, only in-frame clones are kept and a portion is missing. The sample gives approximately 220,000 clones, approximately 87% of which show up once; less than 3% is in the top ten. Material for sequencing was PBMCs. These TCRs come from a man younger than 35 in good health and CMV-seronegative. Each CDR3 is given with its conserved first and last residue. The D gene is left open where the match is weak. Clone size, where shown, is once, few, many, or a class for clones that have expanded.

V: TRBV28; J: TRBJ1-4; D: TRBD1; size: .; CDR3: CASSLETGVGEKLFF; DNA: TGTGCCAGCAGTTTGGAGACAGGGGTGGGAGAAAAACTGTTTTTT
V: TRBV7-2; J: TRBJ2-5; D: .; size: .; CDR3: CASSRGDQETQYF; DNA: TGTGCCAGCAGCCGCGGCGATCAAGAGACCCAGTACTTC
V: TRBV2; J: TRBJ2-7; D: TRBD2; size: few; CDR3: CASRLATSYEQYF; DNA: TGTGCCAGCAGACTAGCGACCTCCTACGAGCAGTACTTC
V: TRBV4-2; J: TRBJ1-5; D: TRBD1; size: .; CDR3: CASSQDLTGNAQPQHF; DNA: TGTGCCAGCAGCCAAGATTTGACAGGGAATGCTCAGCCCCAGCATTTT
V: TRBV1; J: TRBJ2-3; D: .; size: .; CDR3: CTSSSRVRLPDTQYF; DNA: TGCACCAGCAGCAGCCGCGTCAGGCTCCCAGATACGCAGTATTTT
V: TRBV5-1; J: TRBJ2-5; D: TRBD1; size: .; CDR3: CASSHRGLGETQYF; DNA: TGCGCCAGCAGCCACAGGGGGCTCGGGGAGACCCAGTACTTC
V: TRBV18; J: TRBJ1-1; D: .; size: .; CDR3: CASSPLQGDEAFF; DNA: TGTGCCAGCTCACCATTACAGGGTGATGAAGCTTTCTTT
V: TRBV27; J: TRBJ1-4; D: .; size: .; CDR3: CASSSRRVNEKLFF; DNA: TGTGCCAGCAGTTCCCGTCGGGTAAATGAAAAACTGTTTTTT
V: TRBV9; J: TRBJ2-7; D: .; size: .; CDR3: CASSRGGTYEQYF; DNA: TGTGCCAGCAGCCGTGGCGGGACCTACGAGCAGTACTTC
V: TRBV7-2; J: TRBJ2-3; D: .; size: .; CDR3: CASSLMRPDTQYF; DNA: TGTGCCAGCAGCTTAATGCGCCCAGATACGCAGTATTTT
V: TRBV6-1; J: TRBJ2-2; D: .; size: .; CDR3: CASSVQGSGGELFF; DNA: TGTGCCAGCAGTGTTCAGGGGTCCGGCGGGGAGCTGTTTTTT
V: TRBV18; J: TRBJ2-2; D: TRBD1; size: .; CDR3: CASSIQGAKNTGELFF; DNA: TGTGCCAGCTCTATACAGGGGGCGAAGAACACCGGGGAGCTGTTTTTT
V: TRBV4-1; J: TRBJ2-3; D: .; size: .; CDR3: CASSQEGADTFDTQYF; DNA: TGCGCCAGCAGCCAAGAGGGGGCAGACACTTTTGATACGCAGTATTTT
V: TRBV11-2; J: TRBJ2-3; D: .; size: .; CDR3: CASGADTQYF; DNA: TGTGCCAGCGGAGCAGATACGCAGTATTTT
V: TRBV4-2; J: TRBJ1-6; D: .; size: .; CDR3: CASTRFGENNSPLHF; DNA: TGTGCCAGCACCCGCTTCGGGGAGAATAATTCACCCCTCCACTTT
V: TRBV11-2; J: TRBJ2-3; D: .; size: .; CDR3: CASSLLRSRTDTQYF; DNA: TGTGCCAGCAGCTTGCTTAGGAGCCGCACAGATACGCAGTATTTT
V: TRBV28; J: TRBJ1-5; D: .; size: .; CDR3: CASSFQGRGQPQHF; DNA: TGTGCCAGCAGTTTCCAGGGTAGGGGCCAGCCCCAGCATTTT
V: TRBV7-6; J: TRBJ1-5; D: .; size: once; CDR3: CASSIVIPEDSSNQPQHF; DNA: TGTGCCAGCAGCATCGTCATCCCGGAGGACAGTAGCAATCAGCCCCAGCATTTT
V: TRBV5-4; J: TRBJ1-3; D: TRBD1; size: few; CDR3: CASSVQGRYTIYF; DNA: TGTGCCAGCAGCGTACAGGGGAGGTACACCATATATTTT
V: TRBV29-1; J: TRBJ2-7; D: .; size: .; CDR3: CSVGLNYEQYF; DNA: TGCAGCGTTGGTCTAAACTACGAGCAGTACTTC
V: TRBV19; J: TRBJ1-6; D: .; size: .; CDR3: CASSLRVSSYNSPLHF; DNA: TGTGCCAGTAGTTTGAGGGTTAGCTCCTATAATTCACCCCTCCACTTT
V: TRBV5-1; J: TRBJ1-5; D: .; size: .; CDR3: CASSWKTGDNQPQHF; DNA: TGCGCCAGCAGCTGGAAGACAGGTGATAATCAGCCCCAGCATTTT
V: TRBV5-1; J: TRBJ2-7; D: .; size: once; CDR3: CASMPRDGEQYF; DNA: TGCGCCAGCATGCCCCGGGATGGCGAGCAGTACTTC
V: TRBV2; J: TRBJ2-1; D: .; size: .; CDR3: CASSERGGYNEQFF; DNA: TGTGCCAGCAGTGAGAGGGGGGGATACAATGAGCAGTTCTTC
V: TRBV9; J: TRBJ2-3; D: .; size: .; CDR3: CASSGGSDWHTDTQYF; DNA: TGTGCCAGCAGCGGAGGGTCGGACTGGCACACAGATACGCAGTATTTT
V: TRBV20-1; J: TRBJ1-1; D: TRBD1; size: .; CDR3: CSARGGTGF; DNA: TGCAGTGCTAGAGGGGGGACAGGCTTT
V: TRBV7-8; J: TRBJ2-7; D: .; size: .; CDR3: CASSLVIGSGSYEQYF; DNA: TGTGCCAGCAGCTTAGTTATCGGGAGTGGATCCTACGAGCAGTACTTC
V: TRBV5-1; J: TRBJ1-5; D: .; size: once; CDR3: CASSFNGLSNQPQHF; DNA: TGCGCCAGCAGCTTTAATGGACTTAGCAATCAGCCCCAGCATTTT
V: TRBV4-3; J: TRBJ2-3; D: TRBD2; size: once; CDR3: CASSQQRGGPDTQYF; DNA: TGCGCCAGCAGCCAACAGCGGGGGGGCCCAGATACGCAGTATTTT
V: TRBV2; J: TRBJ2-1; D: .; size: few; CDR3: CASSDPANYYNEQFF; DNA: TGTGCCAGCAGTGACCCAGCGAACTACTACAATGAGCAGTTCTTC
V: TRBV10-1; J: TRBJ2-2; D: .; size: .; CDR3: CASTAGMNTGELFF; DNA: TGCGCCAGCACTGCGGGAATGAACACCGGGGAGCTGTTTTTT
V: TRBV27; J: TRBJ1-4; D: .; size: .; CDR3: CASRPPGAKNEKLFF; DNA: TGTGCCAGCAGGCCTCCTGGGGCTAAGAATGAAAAACTGTTTTTT
V: TRBV29-1; J: TRBJ2-7; D: .; size: .; CDR3: CSVEDSTGTPYEQYF; DNA: TGCAGCGTTGAAGACAGTACAGGGACCCCCTACGAGCAGTACTTC
V: TRBV11-2; J: TRBJ2-2; D: TRBD1; size: .; CDR3: CASSPQTGFGELFF; DNA: TGTGCCAGCAGCCCCCAGACAGGGTTCGGGGAGCTGTTTTTT
V: TRBV2; J: TRBJ2-2; D: .; size: .; CDR3: CASSISATYGELFF; DNA: TGTGCCAGCAGTATTAGTGCGACTTACGGGGAGCTGTTTTTT
V: TRBV28; J: TRBJ1-4; D: .; size: few; CDR3: CATRIQGTNEKLFF; DNA: TGTGCCACCCGAATACAGGGTACTAATGAAAAACTGTTTTTT
V: TRBV18; J: TRBJ1-2; D: TRBD1; size: .; CDR3: CASSQGTDYGYTF; DNA: TGTGCCAGCTCACAAGGGACAGACTATGGCTACACCTTC
V: TRBV4-1; J: TRBJ2-1; D: .; size: .; CDR3: CASSQGGSNEQFF; DNA: TGCGCCAGCAGCCAGGGAGGCAGCAATGAGCAGTTCTTC
V: TRBV19; J: TRBJ1-5; D: .; size: few; CDR3: CASSSAVTNSNQPQHF; DNA: TGTGCCAGTAGTTCGGCTGTGACTAATAGCAATCAGCCCCAGCATTTT
V: TRBV7-9; J: TRBJ2-7; D: .; size: .; CDR3: CASRLAREEQYF; DNA: TGTGCCAGCAGACTCGCCCGGGAAGAGCAGTACTTC
V: TRBV7-9; J: TRBJ1-3; D: .; size: few; CDR3: CASSLTQSRSGNTIYF; DNA: TGTGCCAGCAGCTTAACACAGAGCCGCTCTGGAAACACCATATATTTT
V: TRBV9; J: TRBJ2-3; D: .; size: .; CDR3: CASKGNTDTQYF; DNA: TGTGCCAGCAAGGGGAACACAGATACGCAGTATTTT
V: TRBV6-1; J: TRBJ1-1; D: TRBD1; size: few; CDR3: CASSETGLRTEAFF; DNA: TGTGCCAGCAGTGAGACAGGGTTGAGGACTGAAGCTTTCTTT
V: TRBV30; J: TRBJ2-5; D: TRBD2; size: .; CDR3: CAWSVLGRELGTQYF; DNA: TGTGCCTGGAGTGTACTGGGGCGGGAGTTAGGGACCCAGTACTTC
V: TRBV6-5; J: TRBJ1-2; D: TRBD1; size: .; CDR3: CASSYQGAYGYTF; DNA: TGTGCCAGCAGTTACCAGGGGGCTTACGGCTACACCTTC
V: TRBV4-3; J: TRBJ2-1; D: .; size: .; CDR3: CASSQEPGENEQFF; DNA: TGCGCCAGCAGCCAAGAGCCGGGGGAGAATGAGCAGTTCTTC
V: TRBV10-1; J: TRBJ1-1; D: .; size: .; CDR3: CASSELGQSEAFF; DNA: TGCGCCAGCAGTGAGTTAGGACAGTCTGAAGCTTTCTTT
V: TRBV5-1; J: TRBJ2-1; D: .; size: .; CDR3: CASSLQNEQFF; DNA: TGCGCCAGCAGCTTACAAAATGAGCAGTTCTTC
V: TRBV5-6; J: TRBJ1-1; D: .; size: .; CDR3: CASSLLATEAFF; DNA: TGTGCCAGCAGCTTGCTGGCCACTGAAGCTTTCTTT
V: TRBV27; J: TRBJ1-1; D: .; size: .; CDR3: CASSLAGKENTEAFF; DNA: TGTGCCAGCAGTTTAGCGGGAAAGGAGAACACTGAAGCTTTCTTT